The source of this TCR beta chain is a study of blood T cell repertoires in COVID-19. The CDR3 runs 15 residues. Germline CDR1 LGHDT, CDR2 YNNKEL (reference sequence). V shed 5 bases and J shed 4 bases, with 17 bases lying between them. Sequencing used immunoSEQ multiplex PCR; TCRdb keeps in-frame clones, though not all of them. The sample records a few hundred thousand clones, around 84% being singletons. The sample was peripheral blood. This TCR was sampled from a man aged 50 or older who had recovered from COVID-19. The chain carries TRBV3-1 (or the pseudogene TRBV3-2) and TRBJ1-2, with D possibly matching TRBD1 (6 bases). The CDR3 DNA reads as TGTGCCAGCAGCGGGCGGGGGCGCGGGGCCTATGGCTACACCTTC. The encoded protein is CASSGRGRGAYGYTF.